The 3 T cell receptor beta chains in this list originate from one sample, sequenced in a study of cytomegalovirus exposure and HLA in healthy donors. Vbeta (60) and Jbeta (13) primers were used in the PCR. Sequencing used immunoSEQ multiplex PCR; TCRdb keeps in-frame clones, though not all of them. Among hundreds of thousands of clones listed, approximately 79% were seen once. Sequencing was carried out using PBMCs. The receptors were gathered from a man between 18 and 35 years old in good health and CMV-seronegative.

The chain has TRBV28 and TRBJ1-1, with D possibly being TRBD1 (6 bases). The V and J ends lost 4 bases and 0 bases respectively, with 18 bases between them. Germline V gene sequence: CDR1 MDHEN, CDR2 SYDVKM. This CDR3 is built from 17 residues. The CDR3 sequence: CASSSLTGFRVNTEAFF. CDR3 sequence (DNA): TGTGCCAGCAGTTCATTAACAGGGTTTCGGGTGAACACTGAAGCTTTCTTT.

CDR3 coding DNA: TGTGCCAGCAGCTTAGGTGAGACTAGAGTCATGGATACGCAGTATTTT. This gives the protein CASSLGETRVMDTQYF. This chain uses TRBV7-9 with TRBJ2-3, with D perhaps TRBD2 (6 bases). Germline V gene lookup returns CDR1 SEHNR and CDR2 FQNEAQ (reference sequence). Trimming shortened V by 1 base and J by 6 bases, and 17 bases separated the two germline ends. The CDR3 covers 16 residues.

The chain links TRBV19 to TRBJ1-1, with a tentative D call TRBD1 (5 bases). Deletions cut 9 bases from V and 1 base from J, with 21 bases between. The CDR3 contains 16 residues. Germline lookup yields CDR1 LNHDA and CDR2 SQIVND (reference sequence). CDR3 sequence (DNA): TGTGCCAGCAGACCGGGCGGGGGTTGGGGGAACACTGAAGCTTTCTTT. Residues: CASRPGGGWGNTEAFF.